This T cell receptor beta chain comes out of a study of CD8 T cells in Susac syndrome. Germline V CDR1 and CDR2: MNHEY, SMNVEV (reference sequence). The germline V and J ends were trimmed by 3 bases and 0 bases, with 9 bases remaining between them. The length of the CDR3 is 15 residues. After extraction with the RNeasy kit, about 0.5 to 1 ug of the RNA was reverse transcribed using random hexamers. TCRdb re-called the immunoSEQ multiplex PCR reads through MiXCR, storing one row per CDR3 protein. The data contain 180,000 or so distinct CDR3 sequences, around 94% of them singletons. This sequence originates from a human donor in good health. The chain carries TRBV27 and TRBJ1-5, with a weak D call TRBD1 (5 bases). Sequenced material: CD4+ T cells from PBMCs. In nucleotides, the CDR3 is TGTGCCAGCAGTTTCTCGGGGCTTAGCAATCAGCCCCAGCATTTT. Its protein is CASSFSGLSNQPQHF.